The rows below give T cell receptor beta chains drawn from one sample of a study of blood T cell repertoires in COVID-19. Generated by immunoSEQ multiplex PCR, the TCRdb table keeps only in-frame clones and is missing some. The data hold about 81,000 clones, with about four fifths observed a single time. Input material: peripheral blood. The receptor set was obtained from a human donor in a cohort sampled during active COVID-19. Both conserved end residues are trimmed from each CDR3.

V gene,J gene,CDR3 protein
TRBV5-1,TRBJ2-5,ASSPGTGGWETQY
TRBV5-6,TRBJ1-4,ASSVRQGALEKLF
TRBV5-4,TRBJ1-6,ASSLAGGGYNSPLH
TRBV5-6,TRBJ1-3,ASSLALGLLSGNTIY
TRBV7-9,TRBJ1-6,ASSLGGQNSPLH
TRBV5-6,TRBJ2-7,ASSLRTGEYEQY
TRBV10-3,TRBJ2-3,ATRGRFYTDTQY
TRBV3-1/TRBV3-2,TRBJ1-3,ASSQELVSGNTIY
TRBV5-1,TRBJ2-3,ASSLGAGGASDTQY
TRBV19,TRBJ2-5,ASRGGETQY
TRBV3-1/TRBV3-2,TRBJ2-3,ASSRTTRAQY
TRBV2,TRBJ2-7,ASSVKHEQY
TRBV18,TRBJ2-3,ASSPGDRNTDTQY
TRBV19,TRBJ2-7,ASSTRSGGPGGTYEQY
TRBV4-1,TRBJ1-5,ASSQDPARGNQPQH
TRBV6-6,TRBJ2-7,ASSYSAALRDYEQY
TRBV5-5,TRBJ2-7,ASSLQGDDLYEQY
TRBV9,TRBJ1-1,ASSLRDRENTEAF
TRBV24-1,TRBJ2-2,ATSDNRVGTGELF
TRBV5-1,TRBJ2-3,ASSLRAFNTDTQY